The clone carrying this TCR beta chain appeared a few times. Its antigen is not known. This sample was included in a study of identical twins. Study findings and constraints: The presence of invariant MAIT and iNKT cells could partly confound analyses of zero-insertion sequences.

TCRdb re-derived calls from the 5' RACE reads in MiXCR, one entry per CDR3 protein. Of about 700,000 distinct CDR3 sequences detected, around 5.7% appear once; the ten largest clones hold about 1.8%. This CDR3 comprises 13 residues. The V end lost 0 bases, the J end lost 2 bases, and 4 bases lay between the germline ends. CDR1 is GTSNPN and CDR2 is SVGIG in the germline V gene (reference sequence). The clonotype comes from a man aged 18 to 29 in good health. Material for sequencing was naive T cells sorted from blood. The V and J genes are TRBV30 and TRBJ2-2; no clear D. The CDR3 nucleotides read TGTGCCTGGAGTGTTAGAAACACCGGGGAGCTGTTTTTT. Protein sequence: CAWSVRNTGELFF.